The 20 T cell receptor beta chains below all came from one sample that was sequenced in a study of neurological immune-mediated disorders. MiXCR, applied by TCRdb to the 5' RACE reads, yields one record per CDR3 protein. The table records some 46,000 distinct CDR3 sequences, around 4.5% of them present only once. The sample consisted of PBMCs. These receptors all stem from a woman in her sixties or seventies with multiple sclerosis.

The V gene is TRBV5-1, the J gene TRBJ2-3; 7 bases match TRBD1. Per germline, CDR1 SGHRS and CDR2 YFSETQ. V dropped 4 bases and J dropped 2; count of bases not matched to a gene: 4. CDR3 size: 14 residues. As DNA, the CDR3 is TGCGCCAGCAGCACGGGACAGAACACAGATACGCAGTATTTT. Protein: CASSTGQNTDTQYF.

This clonotype was detected ten times or more. The V gene is TRBV5-1, the J gene TRBJ1-4; TRBD1 matches at 7 bases. Germline CDR1 reads SGHRS; CDR2 reads YFSETQ. Unmatched junction bases numbered 6, after V lost 0 bases and J lost 7 bases. This CDR3 is built from 15 residues. The CDR3 DNA reads TGCGCCAGCAGCTTGGCCGGGACAGAAGGTGAAAAACTGTTTTTT. Translated: CASSLAGTEGEKLFF.

At least ten counts were recorded for this clonotype. V usage is TRBV5-1 and J usage is TRBJ2-1; D could derive from TRBD1 or TRBD2 (5 bases each). This CDR3 region has 14 residues. Between the trimmed V and J ends, which lost 4 bases and 6 bases, there was a span of 14 bases. The germline V gene encodes CDR1 SGHRS and CDR2 YFSETQ. The CDR3 DNA is TGCGCCAGCAGCGGGGGTTCCATCTCCAATGAGCAGTTCTTC. It codes for CASSGGSISNEQFF.

This clonotype was recorded many times. CDR3 nucleotide sequence: TGTGCCAGCAGCGAGATGGGGGGCACAGATACGCAGTATTTT. Protein: CASSEMGGTDTQYF. J is TRBJ2-3 and V is TRBV9; either TRBD1 or TRBD2 may fit D (5 bases each). Germline-derived CDR1 and CDR2 are SGDLS and YYNGEE. The CDR3 is made up of 14 amino acids. V was trimmed by 3 bases and J by 1 base, leaving 9 bases between them.

This clonotype was seen at least ten times. V is TRBV6-2 or TRBV6-3 and J is TRBJ1-1; the D gene is possibly TRBD1 (6 bases). The germline CDR1 and CDR2 sequences are MNHEY and SVGEGT. The V and J ends lost 4 bases and 4 bases respectively, with 10 bases between them. The CDR3 length is 13 residues. Here the CDR3 reads CASSWGAVTEAFF. CDR3 DNA: TGTGCCAGCAGTTGGGGGGCCGTCACTGAAGCTTTCTTT.

This clonotype was counted ten times or more. The V call is TRBV10-3, the J call TRBJ2-7; TRBD1 aligns across 9 bases. The germline CDR1 and CDR2 sequences are ENHRY and SYGVKD. The CDR3 runs to 13 residues. The V gene end was trimmed by 10 bases and the J gene end by 0 bases; junction bases not matched to a gene: 4. CDR3 DNA sequence: TGTGCCACCGGGACAGGGAACTCCTACGAGCAGTACGTC. This sequence encodes CATGTGNSYEQYV.

The sample holds many counts of this clonotype. J is TRBJ1-1 and V is TRBV12-3 or TRBV12-4, with 7 bases matching TRBD1. J lost 4 bases, V lost 7 bases, and 9 bases had no gene match. This CDR3 spans 14 amino acids. In nucleotides, the CDR3 is TGTGCCAGCATGCACAGGGGAGGATCCACTGAAGCTTTCTTT. This gives the protein CASMHRGGSTEAFF.

The V call is TRBV7-2, the J call TRBJ2-7, with a tentative D call TRBD2 (6 bases). V gave up 8 bases and J gave up 7 bases, with 18 bases separating them. Germline V gene lookup returns CDR1 SGHTA and CDR2 FQGNSA. The length of the CDR3 is 13 residues. CDR3 DNA: TGTGCCAGCCAGGTAGAGGCGGGGCATGAGCAGTACGTC. As protein: CASQVEAGHEQYV.

This clonotype has at least ten counts. V usage is TRBV20-1 and J usage is TRBJ2-7; unclear D gene. Trimming stripped 0 bases from V and 7 bases from J, with 7 bases between. The CDR3 is made up of 11 amino acids. Per germline, CDR1 DFQATT and CDR2 SNEGSKA (reference sequence). The CDR3 nucleotides are TGCAGTGCTAGAGAGGGCAGGGAGCAGTACGTC. It specifies CSAREGREQYV.

The sample holds many counts of this clonotype. The chain uses TRBV3-1 and TRBJ2-2, with 9 bases lining up with TRBD1. V dropped 4 bases and J dropped 5; count of bases not matched to a gene: 5. Per the germline V gene, CDR1 is LGHDT and CDR2 is YNNKEL (reference sequence). The CDR3 has 15 amino acids. Written as DNA, the CDR3 is TGTGCCAGCAGCCCCCGGACAGGGGAGACCGGGGAGCTGTTTTTT. This sequence encodes CASSPRTGETGELFF.

The sample holds many counts of this clonotype. The genes are TRBV6-5 and TRBJ2-7, with D unresolved. The V end was cut by 1 base, the J end by 4 bases, with 2 bases between. This CDR3 is 11 amino acids long. The germline V gene encodes CDR1 MNHEY and CDR2 SVGAGI. CDR3 DNA sequence: TGTGCCAGCAGTTACTTGTACGAGCAGTACTTC. Translating gives CASSYLYEQYF.

This clonotype showed up just a few times. The chain links TRBV7-2 to TRBJ2-2; 8 nucleotides line up with TRBD2. V shed 1 base and J 1 base; nucleotides not matched to a gene: 5. CDR1 is SGHTA and CDR2 is FQGNSA in the germline V gene. This CDR3 region has 17 residues. The CDR3 protein is CASSLGGGTGNTGELFF. The CDR3 DNA sequence: TGTGCCAGCAGCTTAGGCGGGGGGACGGGGAACACCGGGGAGCTGTTTTTT. The full variable domain, in which reference TRBV7-2 and TRBJ2-2 provide the parts outside the CDR3, is GAGVSQSPSNKVTEKGKDVELRCDPISGHTALYWYRQSLGQGLEFLIYFQGNSAPDKSGLPSDRFSAERTGGSVSTLTIQRTQQEDSAVYLCASSLGGGTGNTGELFFGEGSRLTVL.

Many counts were recorded for this clonotype. This chain links TRBV5-1 with TRBJ2-1, with D tentatively TRBD2 (6 bases). The CDR3 contains 16 residues. Germline CDR1 is SGHRS and CDR2 is YFSETQ. Trimming removed 2 bases from V and 0 bases from J, with 12 bases in between. As DNA, the CDR3 is TGCGCCAGCAGCTTCAGGGCGGGACCCTCCTACAATGAGCAGTTCTTC. Translating it yields CASSFRAGPSYNEQFF.

This clonotype was seen at least ten times. The chain combines TRBV29-1 with TRBJ1-1, with 9 positions matching TRBD1. The trim removed 4 bases at V and 1 base at J, leaving 4 bases unmatched. The CDR3 consists of 14 residues. Germline CDR1 and CDR2: SQVTM and ANQGSEA. CDR3 residues: CSVGTGDANTEAFF. In DNA, the CDR3 is TGCAGCGTTGGGACAGGGGACGCGAACACTGAAGCTTTCTTT.

This clonotype was detected many times. The chain couples TRBV7-8 to TRBJ2-5, with 7 positions matching TRBD1. This CDR3 region has 14 residues. Germline CDR1 and CDR2: SGHVS and FQNEAQ. Trimming took 4 bases from V and 5 from J; bases not matched to a gene: 7. Written as DNA, the CDR3 is TGTGCCAGCAGCTCCCTACTAGGGGGCGAGACCCAGTACTTC. Encoded protein: CASSSLLGGETQYF.

In this sample, this clonotype turned up many times. This chain connects TRBV28 to TRBJ2-7; TRBD2 aligns across 7 bases. V was clipped by 1 base and J by 0 bases; unmatched bases: 6. The CDR3 consists of 16 residues. Germline CDR1 is MDHEN and CDR2 is SYDVKM. The CDR3 loop reads CASSLSSGLFSYEQYF. Here the CDR3 DNA reads TGTGCCAGCAGTTTATCTAGCGGCCTATTCTCCTACGAGCAGTACTTC.

In this sample, this clonotype turned up many times. The V and J genes are TRBV20-1 and TRBJ1-5; no firm D call. The CDR3 spans 12 residues. Per germline, CDR1 DFQATT and CDR2 SNEGSKA (reference sequence). The V end lost 3 bases, the J end lost 4 bases, and 7 bases lay between the germline ends. The CDR3 nucleotides read TGCAGTGCTAGCGGCGGGAATCAGCCCCAGCATTTT. It codes for CSASGGNQPQHF.

The V and J genes are TRBV7-6 and TRBJ1-1, with TRBD1 as a possible D gene (6 bases). The CDR3 is 15 amino acids. Trimming shortened V by 2 bases and J by 4 bases, and 14 bases separated the two germline ends. Germline loops: CDR1 SGHVS, CDR2 FNYEAQ. The CDR3 coding sequence is TGTGCCAGCAGCTTATATGCAGGGGCCATCACTGAAGCTTTCTTT. Its protein is CASSLYAGAITEAFF.

The chain recombines TRBV29-1 with TRBJ2-3; 7 nucleotides line up with TRBD2. Looked up from germline, CDR1 is SQVTM and CDR2 is ANQGSEA. After removal of 1 base from V and 6 bases from J, the junction contained 4 bases not matched to a gene. The CDR3 length is 13 residues. The CDR3 here is CSVEAGGYDTQYF. As DNA, the CDR3 is TGCAGCGTTGAAGCGGGAGGATATGATACGCAGTATTTT.

This clonotype appeared many times. This chain uses TRBV20-1 with TRBJ2-1; 8 bases are shared with TRBD2. The CDR3 contains 16 residues. The junction had 17 bases not matched to a gene; V was cut back by 3 bases and J by 10 bases. The germline CDR1 and CDR2 sequences are DFQATT and SNEGSKA (reference sequence). The CDR3 here is CSASRGERGWVREQFF. The CDR3 DNA reads TGCAGTGCTAGTAGGGGCGAGCGGGGGTGGGTACGGGAGCAGTTCTTC.